The next 25 T cell receptor beta chains were all read from a single sample in a study of beta chain features in type 1 diabetes. The entirety of the isolated RNA underwent reverse transcription, so expressed TCRB transcripts were sequenced. The table came from immunoSEQ multiplex PCR; TCRdb's copy has only in-frame clones and leaves some out. The data contain 90,000 to 110,000 clones, around 40% of them singletons. What was sequenced was stem cell memory CD4+ T cells from blood. The receptors come from a woman younger than 30 in good health.

The CDR3 protein is CASSVAGGATGANVLTF. The CDR3 coding sequence is TGTGCCAGCAGCGTAGCGGGGGGCGCGACTGGGGCCAACGTCCTGACTTTC. The J gene is TRBJ2-6, the V gene TRBV9; D is perhaps TRBD2 (7 bases). V dropped 0 bases and J dropped 2 bases, with 12 bases sitting between them. The CDR3 has 17 amino acids. Germline-derived CDR1 and CDR2 are SGDLS and YYNGEE. Full variable domain (missing parts from reference TRBV9 and TRBJ2-6): DSGVTQTPKHLITATGQRVTLRCSPRSGDLSVYWYQQSLDQGLQFLIQYYNGEERAKGNILERFSAQQFPDLHSELNLSSLELGDSALYFCASSVAGGATGANVLTFGAGSRLTVL.

In DNA form, the CDR3 reads TGTGCCAGCAGCCCTGTCGGACAGGTTAATGAAAAACTGTTTTTT. Its translation is CASSPVGQVNEKLFF. The chain carries TRBV4-2 and TRBJ1-4, with 7 bases matching TRBD1. Germline V gives CDR1 LGHNA, CDR2 YNFKEQ. V shed 4 bases, J shed 4 bases, and the junction held 6 bases outside the gene matches. The CDR3 has 15 residues.

The chain carries TRBV15 and TRBJ2-1; the D gene is possibly TRBD2 (5 bases). Germline V CDR1 and CDR2: LNHNV, YYDKDF (reference sequence). CDR3 length equals 14 residues. V lost 1 base to trimming and J lost 10 bases, with 14 bases between them. CDR3 protein: CATSRVGSQFEQFF. CDR3 sequence (DNA): TGTGCCACCAGCAGAGTGGGGAGTCAGTTCGAGCAGTTCTTC. The full variable domain, its missing parts supplied by reference TRBV15 and TRBJ2-1, is DAMVIQNPRYQVTQFGKPVTLSCSQTLNHNVMYWYQQKSSQAPKLLFHYYDKDFNNEADTPDNFQSRRPNTSFCFLDIRSPGLGDTAMYLCATSRVGSQFEQFFGPGTRLTVL.

The chain is built from TRBV25-1 and TRBJ2-1; 7 bases match TRBD2. The length of the CDR3 is 15 residues. Unmatched junction bases numbered 8, after V lost 3 bases and J lost 6 bases. Germline lookup yields CDR1 MGHDK and CDR2 SYGVNS. The CDR3 reads CASSEPGGRANEQFF. CDR3 bases: TGTGCCAGCAGTGAGCCCGGAGGGAGGGCCAATGAGCAGTTCTTC.

The chain uses TRBV5-1 and TRBJ2-1, with 7 bases lining up with TRBD2. The CDR3 is made up of 17 amino acids. Germline CDR1 reads SGHRS; CDR2 reads YFSETQ. V lost 1 base, J lost 0 bases, and 7 bases stayed unmatched. The CDR3 DNA reads as TGCGCCAGCAGCTTGCGTCCTGGCGGGAGCTCCTACAATGAGCAGTTCTTC. It encodes CASSLRPGGSSYNEQFF.

V gene TRBV30 combines with J gene TRBJ1-3; no firm D call. The V end was cut by 1 base, the J end by 7 bases, with 14 bases between. This CDR3 has 14 amino acids. From germline, CDR1 is GTSNPN and CDR2 SVGIG (reference sequence). CDR3 residues: CAWSDTPGGNTIYF. As DNA, the CDR3 is TGTGCCTGGAGTGACACCCCCGGCGGGAACACCATATATTTT. Using reference TRBV30 and TRBJ1-3 for the parts outside the CDR3, the full variable domain is SQTIHQWPATLVQPVGSPLSLECTVEGTSNPNLYWYRQAAGRGLQLLFYSVGIGQISSEVPQNLSASRPQDRQFILSSKKLLLSDSGFYLCAWSDTPGGNTIYFGEGSWLTVV.

Note on this clone: Germline and junction disagree at one end, which may indicate a read error. The chain couples TRBV5-4 to TRBJ2-1, with 15 bases that match TRBD2. CDR3 length: 15 amino acids. Germline V gene data show CDR1 as SGHNT and CDR2 as YYREEE (reference sequence). The CDR3 nucleotides read TGCGCCAGCAGCCAAGACGGGACTAGCGGGAGGTCCCCGTTCTTC. It is translated as CASSQDGTSGRSPFF.

A few counts support this clone. The DNA of the CDR3 is TGTGCCAGCAGCTGGGACAGGGGGCTAACCTACGAGCAGTACTTC. Protein: CASSWDRGLTYEQYF. The rearrangement uses TRBV11-2 and TRBJ2-7; 12 bases match TRBD1. The CDR3 totals 15 residues. V shed 4 bases and J 2 bases; nucleotides not matched to a gene: 3. In germline, CDR1 is SGHAT, CDR2 FQNNGV.

The CDR3 region is CASSQESEAPQLVQYF. In nucleotides, the CDR3 is TGTGCCAGCAGCCAAGAAAGCGAGGCACCCCAATTGGTCCAGTACTTC. The V and J genes are TRBV4-2 and TRBJ2-5; D call uncertain. V was clipped by 0 bases and J by 10 bases, with 21 bases between them. The CDR3 has 16 amino acids. Germline loops: CDR1 LGHNA, CDR2 YNFKEQ.

This clone was seen a single time. This chain uses TRBV6-6 with TRBJ2-1; 10 nucleotides line up with TRBD2. With 6 bases clipped from V and 5 bases from J, the junction kept 7 bases outside the gene matches. This CDR3 is built from 15 residues. Germline-derived CDR1 and CDR2 are MNHNY and SVGAGI (reference sequence). The CDR3 reads CASRDRTSGHNEQFF. The CDR3 DNA sequence: TGTGCCAGCAGGGACCGGACTAGCGGACACAATGAGCAGTTCTTC.

This sequence joins TRBV28 and TRBJ2-7; tentatively, D is TRBD1 (5 bases). The V gene lost 1 base and the J gene lost 6 bases, with 10 bases spanning the gap. The germline CDR1 and CDR2 sequences are MDHEN and SYDVKM. This CDR3 region has 13 residues. Written as DNA, the CDR3 is TGTGCCAGCAGTTTATACCCAGGGCTCGAGCAGTACTTC. This gives the protein CASSLYPGLEQYF. The whole variable domain, remainder taken from reference TRBV28 and TRBJ2-7, is DVKVTQSSRYLVKRTGEKVFLECVQDMDHENMFWYRQDPGLGLRLIYFSYDVKMKEKGDIPEGYSVSREKKERFSLILESASTNQTSMYLCASSLYPGLEQYFGPGTRLTVT.

This clone was seen more than once but under ten times. The chain uses TRBV21-1 and TRBJ1-3. TRBV21-1 corresponds to a pseudogene. The CDR3 is 15 amino acids. In DNA, the CDR3 is TGTGCCAGCAGCAAAGGTGCACTCTCTGGAAACACCATATATTTT. Protein: CASSKGALSGNTIYF.

This clone turned up a few times. The chain joins TRBV5-5 to TRBJ2-6, with D possibly matching TRBD2 (7 bases). The CDR3 runs 15 residues. Germline V lookup: CDR1 SGHKS, CDR2 YYEKEE (reference sequence). Between the trimmed V and J ends, which lost 7 bases and 2 bases, there was a span of 13 bases. CDR3 residues: CASLIGGAGANVLTF. In DNA, the CDR3 is TGTGCCAGCCTGATAGGGGGGGCTGGGGCCAACGTCCTGACTTTC. Filled out from reference TRBV5-5 and TRBJ2-6, the complete variable domain reads DAGVTQSPTHLIKTRGQQVTLRCSPISGHKSVSWYQQVLGQGPQFIFQYYEKEERGRGNFPDRFSARQFPNYSSELNVNALLLGDSALYLCASLIGGAGANVLTFGAGSRLTVL.

The rearrangement uses TRBV19 and TRBJ1-5; possibly TRBD1 for D (5 bases). Germline V CDR1 and CDR2: LNHDA, SQIVND (reference sequence). The CDR3 totals 12 residues. Trimming cost V 6 bases and J 5 bases, with 8 bases left between them. For the CDR3, the DNA is TGTGCCAGTAGCAGGGTGGATCAGCCCCAGCATTTT. This gives the protein CASSRVDQPQHF.

V and J are TRBV9 and TRBJ2-1; D unresolved. Germline V gene sequence: CDR1 SGDLS, CDR2 YYNGEE. The CDR3 covers 16 residues. Trimming removed 0 bases at V and 1 base at J, with 11 bases between. DNA for the CDR3: TGTGCCAGCAGCGTAGGGCCTGGTCTTTCCTACAATGAGCAGTTCTTC. This gives the protein CASSVGPGLSYNEQFF.

The chain couples TRBV5-1 to TRBJ2-7; D may be TRBD1 (6 bases). Trimming removed 7 bases at V and 1 base at J, with 15 bases between. The CDR3 extends over 14 amino acids. Germline V gives CDR1 SGHRS, CDR2 YFSETQ. The CDR3 is CASRTEDFSYEQYF. The CDR3 DNA is TGCGCCAGCCGGACAGAAGACTTTTCCTACGAGCAGTACTTC.

The chain links TRBV28 to TRBJ2-5; 8 positions match TRBD1. After removal of 7 bases from V and 4 bases from J, the junction contained 8 bases not matched to a gene. The CDR3 length is 14 residues. In germline, CDR1 is MDHEN, CDR2 SYDVKM. The CDR3: CASNSGGRGETQYF. In DNA, the CDR3 is TGTGCCAGCAATTCAGGGGGCCGGGGAGAGACCCAGTACTTC.

V and J are TRBV6-6 and TRBJ1-5; 8 positions agree with TRBD1. V lost 4 bases to trimming and J lost 7 bases; unmatched junction nucleotides: 6. Germline V lookup: CDR1 MNHNY, CDR2 SVGAGI (reference sequence). The CDR3 contains 14 residues. The CDR3 here is CASSSGQARQPQHF. CDR3 coding DNA: TGTGCCAGCAGTTCGGGACAGGCACGGCAGCCCCAGCATTTT.

J is TRBJ2-7 and V is TRBV30; D call uncertain. CDR3 length: 13 amino acids. The V gene lost 0 bases and the J gene lost 4 bases, with 10 bases spanning the gap. In germline, CDR1 is GTSNPN, CDR2 SVGIG (reference sequence). In DNA, the CDR3 is TGTGCCTGGAGTGTCCTAGTGAGGTACGAGCAGTACTTC. Translation gives CAWSVLVRYEQYF. Complete variable domain (other parts from reference TRBV30 and TRBJ2-7): SQTIHQWPATLVQPVGSPLSLECTVEGTSNPNLYWYRQAAGRGLQLLFYSVGIGQISSEVPQNLSASRPQDRQFILSSKKLLLSDSGFYLCAWSVLVRYEQYFGPGTRLTVT.

This chain connects TRBV4-2 to TRBJ1-2, with a tentative D call TRBD1 (6 bases). The CDR3 totals 16 residues. V lost 0 bases, J lost 4 bases, and 15 bases lay in between. Germline loops: CDR1 LGHNA, CDR2 YNFKEQ. The CDR3 region is CASSQDQSWTVYGYTF. The CDR3 coding sequence is TGTGCCAGCAGCCAAGATCAGAGTTGGACAGTCTATGGCTACACCTTC.

The chain combines TRBV27 with TRBJ1-1; the D is unclear. CDR1 is MNHEY and CDR2 is SMNVEV in the germline V gene (reference sequence). The CDR3 consists of 17 residues. V was shortened by 5 bases and J by 5 bases, with 24 bases between the two germline ends. CDR3 nucleotide sequence: TGTGCCAGCAGTCCCCGAGGAGTGGTGGTTGTTGTTACTGAAGCTTTCTTT. Protein sequence: CASSPRGVVVVVTEAFF.

This clone showed up just a few times. The chain uses TRBV7-3 and TRBJ2-1; a weak D match, TRBD1 (6 bases). The CDR3 contains 18 residues. Per the germline V gene, CDR1 is SGHTA and CDR2 is FQGTGA. V lost 1 base and J 0 bases, leaving 16 bases between the germline ends. Written as DNA, the CDR3 is TGTGCCAGCAGCTTAAGGGGCGGACAGTTAAGCTCCTACAATGAGCAGTTCTTC. The encoded protein is CASSLRGGQLSSYNEQFF.

This chain links TRBV30 with TRBJ2-5; tentatively, D is TRBD2 (6 bases). CDR1 GTSNPN and CDR2 SVGIG come from the germline V gene (reference sequence). Trimming left V 2 bases short and J 3 bases short, with 16 bases between. The CDR3 runs to 15 residues. The CDR3, as DNA: TGTGCCTGGAGTAGGCCTAGCGCCCTCAAAGAGACCCAGTACTTC. Protein: CAWSRPSALKETQYF.

The V gene is TRBV11-3, the J gene TRBJ2-2; D ambiguous. Germline CDR1 SGHNT, CDR2 YENEEA. The CDR3 runs to 14 residues. Trimming removed 5 bases at V and 2 bases at J, with 9 bases between. The chain's CDR3 is CASSPYSNTGELFF. CDR3 nucleotide sequence: TGTGCCAGCAGCCCCTACTCAAACACCGGGGAGCTGTTTTTT.

V is TRBV19 and J is TRBJ1-2; 8 bases align to TRBD1. Germline trimming cut 3 bases from V and 8 bases from J; bases unmatched to any gene: 5. The V gene's germline CDR1 is LNHDA and CDR2 SQIVND (reference sequence). There are 13 residues in the CDR3. The DNA of the CDR3 is TGTGCCAGTAGTATCAGGGGGCTATGGGGCTACACCTTC. This codes for CASSIRGLWGYTF. The full variable domain, its missing parts supplied by reference TRBV19 and TRBJ1-2, is DGGITQSPKYLFRKEGQNVTLSCEQNLNHDAMYWYRQDPGQGLRLIYYSQIVNDFQKGDIAEGYSVSREKKESFPLTVTSAQKNPTAFYLCASSIRGLWGYTFGSGTRLTVV.